These 18 T cell receptor beta chains originate from one sample sequenced in a study of shared clonotypes between healthy human individuals. TCRdb's copy holds only in-frame clones and misses some; the assay was immunoSEQ multiplex PCR. Among over a million clones listed, roughly 70% were seen once. Sequenced input: memory CD4+ T cells sorted from blood. Subset given: CD45RA-negative fraction. The origin of the receptors is a man younger than 35 in good health.

This clone was detected ten times or more. This chain connects TRBV7-8 to TRBJ1-1; 7 bases fit TRBD1. CDR1 SGHVS and CDR2 FQNEAQ come from the germline V gene. The CDR3 runs to 14 residues. The V segment lost 7 bases and the J segment 5 bases; nucleotides outside the gene matches: 10. The DNA for the CDR3 is TGTGCCAGCATCGAGCGGGCAGGGGGGACTGAAGCTTTCTTT. Translation gives CASIERAGGTEAFF.

V usage is TRBV7-2 and J usage is TRBJ2-7; a possible D gene is TRBD2 (6 bases). Between the trimmed V and J ends, which lost 1 base and 4 bases, there was a span of 11 bases. Germline lookup yields CDR1 SGHTA and CDR2 FQGNSA. The CDR3 sequence is 14 residues long. CDR3 DNA sequence: TGTGCCAGCAGCTTAGACGGGAGTACGTACGAGCAGTACTTC. Translated: CASSLDGSTYEQYF.

V gene TRBV29-1 combines with J gene TRBJ1-3, with D unclear. Per the germline V gene, CDR1 is SQVTM and CDR2 is ANQGSEA. V lost 7 bases, J lost 0 bases, and 7 bases lay in between. The CDR3 sequence is 12 residues long. The CDR3 is CSARHSGNTIYF. The CDR3, as DNA: TGCAGCGCTAGGCACTCTGGAAACACCATATATTTT.

The rearrangement links TRBV28 to TRBJ2-5, with 7 positions matching TRBD1. Per the germline V gene, CDR1 is MDHEN and CDR2 is SYDVKM. The CDR3 extends over 15 amino acids. Losses at the gene ends were 2 bases for V and 2 bases for J; bases not matched to a gene: 5. CDR3 protein: CASSLGGQRQETQYF. The CDR3 DNA sequence: TGTGCCAGCAGTTTAGGGGGACAGAGACAAGAGACCCAGTACTTC. Full variable domain (outside the CDR3, taken from reference TRBV28 and TRBJ2-5): DVKVTQSSRYLVKRTGEKVFLECVQDMDHENMFWYRQDPGLGLRLIYFSYDVKMKEKGDIPEGYSVSREKKERFSLILESASTNQTSMYLCASSLGGQRQETQYFGPGTRLLVL.

The chain couples TRBV7-8 to TRBJ2-5; TRBD2 agrees at 7 bases. The CDR3 runs 14 residues. Germline CDR1 SGHVS, CDR2 FQNEAQ. Trimming at V came to 4 bases and at J to 1 base, leaving 3 bases not matched to a gene. CDR3 in amino acids: CASSYGTTQETQYF. The CDR3 region has the DNA TGTGCCAGCAGCTATGGGACTACCCAAGAGACCCAGTACTTC.

The rearrangement links TRBV5-1 to TRBJ2-7; D is uncertain. Per germline, CDR1 SGHRS and CDR2 YFSETQ. V was shortened by 4 bases and J by 3 bases, with 14 bases between the two germline ends. CDR3 length: 14 amino acids. The CDR3, as DNA: TGCGCCAGCAGCGGAAATACCGTGCGCTACGAGCAGTACTTC. It codes for CASSGNTVRYEQYF.

This clone turned up a few times. The chain couples TRBV7-2 to TRBJ1-3; D call uncertain. Trimming pared 5 bases from V and 4 bases from J, leaving 12 bases between. This CDR3 comprises 14 residues. Germline loops: CDR1 SGHTA, CDR2 FQGNSA. In DNA, the CDR3 is TGTGCCAGCAGCCCCGGCGGCAGGGGAAACACCATATATTTT. It translates to CASSPGGRGNTIYF.

The chain recombines TRBV18 with TRBJ2-2; D may be TRBD1 (6 bases). The CDR3 spans 15 residues. CDR1 is KGHSH, CDR2 LQKENI, per germline. V shed 1 base and J shed 7 bases, with 13 bases lying between them. The CDR3 protein is CASSPLDRTIGELFF. The DNA for the CDR3 is TGTGCCAGCTCACCACTGGACAGAACGATCGGGGAGCTGTTTTTT.

Comments on this clone: Compared with germline, one end of the junction differs, possibly owing to a read error. The chain joins TRBV29-1 to TRBJ2-1, with D possibly matching TRBD2 (5 bases). Germline V CDR1 and CDR2: SQVTM, ANQGSEA. The CDR3 runs 12 residues. The CDR3 DNA follows: TGCAGTTTCCTCTCCAGCGGCGGTGAGAGAATCTTC. This sequence encodes CSFLSSGGERIF.

V usage is TRBV5-1 and J usage is TRBJ2-6; no clear D gene. Per the germline V gene, CDR1 is SGHRS and CDR2 is YFSETQ. The CDR3 is 14 amino acids. Trimming removed 1 base at V and 4 bases at J, with 6 bases between. The CDR3 loop reads CASSLSGGANVLTF. The CDR3 DNA sequence: TGCGCCAGCAGCTTGAGTGGGGGGGCCAACGTCCTGACTTTC. Full variable domain (rest looked up from reference TRBV5-1 and TRBJ2-6): KAGVTQTPRYLIKTRGQQVTLSCSPISGHRSVSWYQQTPGQGLQFLFEYFSETQRNKGNFPGRFSGRQFSNSRSEMNVSTLELGDSALYLCASSLSGGANVLTFGAGSRLTVL.

Concerning this clone itself: Other DNA sequences in this specimen translate into the identical CDR3. V usage is TRBV5-4 and J usage is TRBJ2-3, with TRBD1 identical over 11 bases. The CDR3 totals 15 residues. Germline V gene sequence: CDR1 SGHNT, CDR2 YYREEE (reference sequence). The J segment lost 3 bases and the V segment lost 2 bases, leaving 2 bases of the junction unmatched. The CDR3 loop reads CASSLGDRGTDTQYF. In nucleotides, the CDR3 is TGTGCCAGCAGCTTAGGGGACAGGGGGACAGATACGCAGTATTTT.

J is TRBJ1-6 and V is TRBV27; 8 positions match TRBD1. V trimming: 5 bases; J trimming: 9 bases; junction bases outside the gene matches: 12. CDR1 and CDR2 from the germline V gene are MNHEY and SMNVEV (reference sequence). The CDR3 runs to 16 residues. CDR3 DNA sequence: TGTGCCAGCAGTCTCGGACAGGGCGCGCCGGGTTCACCCCTCCACTTT. Its translation is CASSLGQGAPGSPLHF.

This chain connects TRBV7-2 to TRBJ1-6, with D possibly TRBD1 on 5 matching bases. V lost 5 bases, J lost 10 bases, and 15 bases lay in between. This CDR3 is 14 amino acids long. Germline-derived CDR1 and CDR2 are SGHTA and FQGNSA. The CDR3: CASSQIRDDSPLHF. In DNA form, the CDR3 reads TGTGCCAGCAGCCAAATCCGGGACGACTCACCCCTCCACTTT.

Turning to this clone: The sample has other DNA sequences that encode this CDR3 too. The chain couples TRBV5-1 to TRBJ2-2, with 11 bases lining up with TRBD2. CDR3 size: 16 residues. The V and J ends lost 0 bases and 4 bases, in that order; junction bases with no gene match: 2. The germline CDR1 and CDR2 sequences are SGHRS and YFSETQ. In DNA, the CDR3 is TGCGCCAGCAGCTTGGCACTAGCGGGGGTCACCGGGGAGCTGTTTTTT. Encoded protein: CASSLALAGVTGELFF.

The chain uses TRBV18 and TRBJ1-1; D is uncertain. Germline CDR1 is KGHSH and CDR2 is LQKENI. With 2 bases removed from V and 3 bases from J, the gap between germline ends came to 4 bases. This CDR3 spans 12 amino acids. The CDR3 region has the DNA TGTGCCAGCTCACCATCGCACACTGAAGCTTTCTTT. It is translated as CASSPSHTEAFF. Full variable domain (missing parts from reference TRBV18 and TRBJ1-1): NAGVMQNPRHLVRRRGQEARLRCSPMKGHSHVYWYRQLPEEGLKFMVYLQKENIIDESGMPKERFSAEFPKEGPSILRIQQVVRGDSAAYFCASSPSHTEAFFGQGTRLTVV.

The rearrangement joins TRBV6-5 to TRBJ2-2; D gene unclear. The ends were cut back, 4 bases at V and 3 bases at J, with 12 bases in the middle. The V gene's germline CDR1 is MNHEY and CDR2 SVGAGI. The CDR3 contains 15 residues. CDR3 region: CASSSIARDTGELFF. The CDR3 DNA reads as TGTGCCAGCAGTTCAATTGCCCGGGACACCGGGGAGCTGTTTTTT.

This clone was found once. The J gene is TRBJ2-5, the V gene TRBV7-9; TRBD1 aligns across 7 bases. The CDR3 length is 16 residues. Germline-derived CDR1 and CDR2 are SEHNR and FQNEAQ (reference sequence). V lost 4 bases, J lost 4 bases, and 12 bases stayed unmatched. Here the CDR3 reads CASSSAEEGAGETQYF. The CDR3 DNA is TGTGCCAGCAGCTCCGCAGAAGAGGGGGCCGGAGAGACCCAGTACTTC.

This clone was observed at least ten times. The chain joins TRBV7-9 to TRBJ1-1; the D gene is possibly TRBD1 (6 bases). The V end was cut by 5 bases, the J end by 0 bases, with 13 bases between. The CDR3 covers 15 residues. Germline CDR1 reads SEHNR; CDR2 reads FQNEAQ (reference sequence). The CDR3 reads CASSPKDRLNTEAFF. The CDR3 nucleotides are TGTGCCAGCAGCCCTAAGGACAGATTGAACACTGAAGCTTTCTTT.